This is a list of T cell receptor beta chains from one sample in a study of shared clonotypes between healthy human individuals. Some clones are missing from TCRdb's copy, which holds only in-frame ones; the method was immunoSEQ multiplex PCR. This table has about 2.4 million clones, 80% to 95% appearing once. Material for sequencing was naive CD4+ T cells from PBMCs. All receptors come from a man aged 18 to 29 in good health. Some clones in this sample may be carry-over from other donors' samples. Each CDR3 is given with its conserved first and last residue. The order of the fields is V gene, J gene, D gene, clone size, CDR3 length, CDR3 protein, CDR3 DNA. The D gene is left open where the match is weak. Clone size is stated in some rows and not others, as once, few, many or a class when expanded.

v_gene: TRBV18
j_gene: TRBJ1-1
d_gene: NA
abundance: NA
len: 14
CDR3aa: CASSPSGGDTEAFF
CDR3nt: TGTGCCAGCTCACCTTCCGGGGGCGACACTGAAGCTTTCTTT

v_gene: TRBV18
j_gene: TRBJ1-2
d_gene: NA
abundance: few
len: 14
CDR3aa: CASSRTESNYGYTF
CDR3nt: TGTGCCAGCTCGCGGACAGAATCTAACTATGGCTACACCTTC

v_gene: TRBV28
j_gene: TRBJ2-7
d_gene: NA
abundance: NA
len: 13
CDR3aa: CASRRAGTYEQYF
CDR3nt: TGTGCCAGCAGGAGGGCTGGAACCTACGAGCAGTACTTC

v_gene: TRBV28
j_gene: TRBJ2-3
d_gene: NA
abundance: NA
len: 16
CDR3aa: CASSSQDATSTDTQYF
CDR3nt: TGTGCCAGCAGTTCCCAGGACGCGACTAGCACAGATACGCAGTATTTT

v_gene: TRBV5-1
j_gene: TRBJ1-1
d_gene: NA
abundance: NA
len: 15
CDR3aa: CASSLDRAGSTEAFF
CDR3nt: TGCGCCAGCAGCTTGGATAGGGCAGGGAGCACTGAAGCTTTCTTT

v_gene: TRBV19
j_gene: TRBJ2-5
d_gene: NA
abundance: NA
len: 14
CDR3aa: CASSVTRFQETQYF
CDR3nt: TGTGCCAGTAGTGTTACTAGGTTTCAAGAGACCCAGTACTTC

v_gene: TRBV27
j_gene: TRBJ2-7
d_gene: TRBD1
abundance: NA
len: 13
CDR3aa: CASSRDRGYEQYF
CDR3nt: TGTGCCAGCAGCCGGGACAGGGGTTACGAGCAGTACTTC

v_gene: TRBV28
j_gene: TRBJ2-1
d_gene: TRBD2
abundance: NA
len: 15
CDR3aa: CASRLGTSGINEQFF
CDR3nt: TGTGCCAGCCGCCTTGGGACTAGCGGGATTAATGAGCAGTTCTTC

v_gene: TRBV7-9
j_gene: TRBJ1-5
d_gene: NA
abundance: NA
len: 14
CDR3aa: CASSYGHDRQPQHF
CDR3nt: TGTGCCAGCAGCTACGGACACGATCGTCAGCCCCAGCATTTT

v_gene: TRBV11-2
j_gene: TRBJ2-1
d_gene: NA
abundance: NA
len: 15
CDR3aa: CASSPSRASGNEQFF
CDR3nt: TGTGCCAGCAGCCCGTCGCGGGCTAGTGGAAATGAGCAGTTCTTC

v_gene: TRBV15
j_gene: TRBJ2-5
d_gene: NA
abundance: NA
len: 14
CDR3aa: CATRTRGSSGTQYF
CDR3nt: TGTGCCACCAGAACACGGGGGAGTTCGGGGACCCAGTACTTC

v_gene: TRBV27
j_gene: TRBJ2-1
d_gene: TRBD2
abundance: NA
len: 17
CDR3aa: CASSDNRGLAGDTEQFF
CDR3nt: TGTGCCAGCAGCGACAATCGGGGACTAGCGGGAGATACTGAGCAGTTCTTC

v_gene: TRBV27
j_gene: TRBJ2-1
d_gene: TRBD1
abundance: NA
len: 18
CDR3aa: CASARGPLTGGAYNEQFF
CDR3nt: TGTGCCAGCGCCCGTGGCCCACTGACAGGGGGCGCCTACAATGAGCAGTTCTTC

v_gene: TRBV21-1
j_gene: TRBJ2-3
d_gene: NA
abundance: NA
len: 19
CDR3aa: CASSAKTDSLSGGRCTQYF
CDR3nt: TGTGCCAGCAGCGCCAAAACGGATTCATTGTCGGGGGGCCGGTGTACGCAGTATTTT

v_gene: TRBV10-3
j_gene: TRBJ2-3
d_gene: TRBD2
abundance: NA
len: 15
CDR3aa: CAITPSGSRGDTQYF
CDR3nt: TGTGCCATCACGCCTAGCGGGAGTCGGGGAGATACGCAGTATTTT

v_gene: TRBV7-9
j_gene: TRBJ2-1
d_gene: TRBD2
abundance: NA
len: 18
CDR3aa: CASSSSGTSGSSYNEQFF
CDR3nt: TGTGCCAGCAGCTCCTCCGGGACTAGCGGTAGCTCCTACAATGAGCAGTTCTTC

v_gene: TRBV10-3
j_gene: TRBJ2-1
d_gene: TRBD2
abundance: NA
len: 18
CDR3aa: CAISPGLALTGANNEQFF
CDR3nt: TGTGCCATCAGTCCGGGACTAGCCCTAACCGGCGCAAATAATGAGCAGTTCTTC

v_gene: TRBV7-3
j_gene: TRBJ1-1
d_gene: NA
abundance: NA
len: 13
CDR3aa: CASSSQRDTEAFF
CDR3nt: TGTGCCAGCAGCTCCCAGCGAGACACTGAAGCTTTCTTT

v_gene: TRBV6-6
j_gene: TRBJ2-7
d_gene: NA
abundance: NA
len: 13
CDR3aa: CASSPRDPYEQYF
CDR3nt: TGTGCCAGCAGCCCCCGGGACCCCTACGAGCAGTACTTC

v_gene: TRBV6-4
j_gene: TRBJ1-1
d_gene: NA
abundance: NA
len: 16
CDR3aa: CASSRTAGALLIEAFF
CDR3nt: TGTGCCAGCAGTAGAACGGCAGGGGCCCTTTTGATAGAAGCTTTCTTT

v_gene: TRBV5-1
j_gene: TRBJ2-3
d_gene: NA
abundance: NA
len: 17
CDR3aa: CASSLQGAPLPTDTQYF
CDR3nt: TGCGCCAGCAGCCTACAGGGCGCGCCCCTCCCCACAGATACGCAGTATTTT

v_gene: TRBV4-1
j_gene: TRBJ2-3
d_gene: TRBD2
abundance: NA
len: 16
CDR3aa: CASSRLAGGGTDTQYF
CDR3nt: TGCGCCAGCAGCCGTCTAGCGGGAGGGGGCACAGATACGCAGTATTTT

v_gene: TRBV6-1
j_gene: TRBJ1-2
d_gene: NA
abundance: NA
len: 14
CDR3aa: CASSGGGGPWSYTF
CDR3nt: TGTGCCAGCAGTGGGGGAGGGGGGCCCTGGAGCTACACCTTC

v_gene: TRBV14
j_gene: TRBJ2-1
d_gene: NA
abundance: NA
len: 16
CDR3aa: CASSQSTANSYNEQFF
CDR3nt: TGTGCCAGCAGCCAGTCGACAGCCAACTCCTACAATGAGCAGTTCTTC

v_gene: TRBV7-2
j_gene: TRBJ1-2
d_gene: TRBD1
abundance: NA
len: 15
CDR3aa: CASSLAQGVGYGYTF
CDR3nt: TGTGCCAGCAGCTTGGCCCAGGGGGTAGGCTATGGCTACACCTTC

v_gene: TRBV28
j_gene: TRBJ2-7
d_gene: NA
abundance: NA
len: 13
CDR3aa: CASNYRVAYEQYF
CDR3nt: TGTGCCAGCAACTACAGGGTAGCCTACGAGCAGTACTTC

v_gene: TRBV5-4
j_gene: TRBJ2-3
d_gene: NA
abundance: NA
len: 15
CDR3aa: CASSVDPLSTDTQYF
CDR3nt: TGTGCCAGCAGCGTGGACCCCCTCAGCACAGATACGCAGTATTTT

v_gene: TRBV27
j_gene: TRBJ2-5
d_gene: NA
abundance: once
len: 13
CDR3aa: CASSLRDPETQYF
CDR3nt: TGTGCCAGCAGTCTCCGGGACCCAGAGACCCAGTACTTC

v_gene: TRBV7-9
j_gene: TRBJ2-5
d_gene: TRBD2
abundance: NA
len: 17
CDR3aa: CASSSGLAGVVRETQYF
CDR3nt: TGTGCCAGCAGCTCGGGACTAGCGGGAGTGGTGCGAGAGACCCAGTACTTC

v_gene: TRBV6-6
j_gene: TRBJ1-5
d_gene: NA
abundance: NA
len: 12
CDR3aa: CASSSGDQPQHF
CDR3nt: TGTGCCAGCAGTTCAGGGGATCAGCCCCAGCATTTT

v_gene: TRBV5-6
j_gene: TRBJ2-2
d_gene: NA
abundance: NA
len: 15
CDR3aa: CASSFLDGNTGELFF
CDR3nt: TGTGCCAGCAGCTTCTTGGACGGGAACACCGGGGAGCTGTTTTTT

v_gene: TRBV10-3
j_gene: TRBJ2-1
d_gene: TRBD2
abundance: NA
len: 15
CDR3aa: CAISERGSLGNEQFF
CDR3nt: TGTGCCATCAGTGAACGCGGGAGCTTGGGGAATGAGCAGTTCTTC